This TCR beta chain appears in the sequencing data of a study of cytomegalovirus exposure and HLA in healthy donors. Both 60 Vbeta primers and 13 Jbeta primers went into the PCR. Repertoires were generated with immunoSEQ multiplex PCR, while TCRdb's copy carries only in-frame clones and drops some. The data show under 150,000 clones, about 76% seen once. This clone was seen a handful of times. No antigen is known for it. Study-wide points: As was reported, the classifier diagnosed cytomegalovirus status with high specificity and sensitivity.

The CDR3 runs to 16 residues. V was pared by 2 bases and J by 1 base, with 6 bases of the junction left unmatched. The germline gives CDR1 SNHLY, CDR2 FYNNEI. The V and J genes are TRBV2 and TRBJ2-7; 9 bases align to TRBD1. The TCR was taken from a woman aged 40 to 55 in good health and CMV-seronegative. Sample: PBMCs. CDR3 region: CASSEPGQGTSYEQYF. Written as DNA, the CDR3 is TGTGCCAGCAGTGAACCGGGACAGGGTACTTCCTACGAGCAGTACTTC.